The clone carrying this T cell receptor beta chain was detected only once. The data originate from a study of blood T cell repertoires in COVID-19. Methods used by the authors: Estimates of nucleated cell counts were drawn from the amplification of reference gene primers. Sequencing used immunoSEQ multiplex PCR; TCRdb keeps in-frame clones, though not all of them. The D gene and trimming were derived from the DNA, and the V and J assignments and clone size from that table. The table lists 100,000 or so clones, approximately 91% of them singletons, with over 0.95% in the top ten. Per germline, CDR1 SNHLY and CDR2 FYNNEI. V lost 8 bases and J lost 4, with 11 bases in between. The CDR3 length is 12 residues.

The rearrangement joins TRBV2 to TRBJ1-1, with D maybe TRBD1 (6 bases). Sample: peripheral blood. The TCR originated in a man aged 60 to 69 with acute or convalescent COVID-19. The CDR3 loop reads CASLTGFTEAFF. CDR3 in DNA: TGTGCCAGCCTCACAGGGTTCACTGAAGCTTTCTTT.